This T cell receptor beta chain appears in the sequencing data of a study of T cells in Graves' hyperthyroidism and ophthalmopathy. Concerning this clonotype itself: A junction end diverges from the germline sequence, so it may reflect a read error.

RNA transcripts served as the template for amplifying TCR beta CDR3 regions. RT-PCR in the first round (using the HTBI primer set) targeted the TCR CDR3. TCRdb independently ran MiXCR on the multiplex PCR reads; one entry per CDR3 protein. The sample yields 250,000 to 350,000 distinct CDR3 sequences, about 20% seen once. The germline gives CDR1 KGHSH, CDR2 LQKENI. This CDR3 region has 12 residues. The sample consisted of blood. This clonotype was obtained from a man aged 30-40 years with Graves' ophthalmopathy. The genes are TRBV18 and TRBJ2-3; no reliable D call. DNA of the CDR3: TGTGCCAGCTCCCCACTTGGTGATACGCAGTATTTT. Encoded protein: CASSPLGDTQYF.